The source of this T cell receptor (beta chain) is a study of cytomegalovirus exposure and HLA in healthy donors. Findings and caveats of the study: Cytomegalovirus status was reportedly diagnosed by the classifier with high sensitivity and specificity.

To note about this clone: What it recognizes is unknown.

The assay was immunoSEQ multiplex PCR, and TCRdb's table has in-frame clones only and misses some. Altogether some 98,000 clones are present, roughly nine tenths being singletons, with the ten largest covering 3.9%. The source material was PBMCs. The sequence came from a woman in her twenties or thirties in good health and CMV-seronegative.

Written as DNA, the CDR3 is TGCAGCGCCAGCGAGGGGGCAATTCCCTACGAGCAGTACTTC. Amino acids: CSASEGAIPYEQYF. V is TRBV29-1 and J is TRBJ2-7; the match to TRBD1 covers 7 bases. The CDR3 is 14 amino acids. V trimming: 7 bases; J trimming: 2 bases; junction bases outside the gene matches: 11. CDR1 and CDR2 (germline): SQVTM, ANQGSEA.